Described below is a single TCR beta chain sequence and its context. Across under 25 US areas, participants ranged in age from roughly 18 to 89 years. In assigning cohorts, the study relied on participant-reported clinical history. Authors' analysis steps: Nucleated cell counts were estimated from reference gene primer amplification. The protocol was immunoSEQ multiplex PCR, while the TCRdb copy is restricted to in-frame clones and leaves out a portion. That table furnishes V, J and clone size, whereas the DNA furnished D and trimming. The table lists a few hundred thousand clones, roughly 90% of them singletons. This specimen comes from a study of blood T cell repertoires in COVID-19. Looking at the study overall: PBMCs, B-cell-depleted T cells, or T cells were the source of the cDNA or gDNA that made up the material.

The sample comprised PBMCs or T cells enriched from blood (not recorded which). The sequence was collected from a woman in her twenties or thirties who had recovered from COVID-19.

CDR3 bases: TGCAGTGCTAGTGGACAGGAAGATTGGACCCAGTACTTC. Translation: CSASGQEDWTQYF. This chain joins TRBV20-1 and TRBJ2-5; 7 bases line up with TRBD1. The germline CDR1 and CDR2 sequences are DFQATT and SNEGSKA (reference sequence). The ends lost 3 bases at V and 7 bases at J; junction bases unmatched: 8. This CDR3 spans 13 amino acids.